This section outlines one T cell receptor beta chain sequence together with its context. CDR1 is DFQATT and CDR2 is SNEGSKA in the germline V gene (reference sequence). The CDR3 is made up of 11 amino acids. These data belong to a study of T cells expressing NK-cell markers. TCRdb reanalyzed the 5' RACE reads and collapses them to one entry per CDR3 protein, without DNA. The table for this sample gives roughly 420,000 distinct CDR3 sequences. The chain uses TRBV20-1 and TRBJ2-3; TCRdb proposes TRBD1, but this gene call is untestable without DNA. The TCR originated in a woman aged 18 to 69 in good health. Sequenced material: blood T cells: a sorted CD56 or NKG2C T cell subset, CD4+ or CD8+ T cells, or bulk PBMC T cells (not recorded which). CDR3 in amino acids: CSGHRDQKQYF.